The sequence of this T cell receptor beta chain was determined in a study of sequential checkpoint blockade in melanoma. For the study at large: Patients were randomized 1:1 to nivolumab-then-ipilimumab or ipilimumab-then-nivolumab first-line. Maintenance nivolumab came after either treatment sequence.

Clones were read by immunoSEQ multiplex PCR, and TCRdb kept only the in-frame ones, dropping some. The sample yields roughly 23,000 clones, under 70% seen once. The CDR3 extends over 14 amino acids. Germline loops: CDR1 MNHEY, CDR2 SMNVEV (reference sequence). V was pared by 7 bases and J by 3 bases, with 13 bases between. The sample's treatment: randomized to nivolumab then ipilimumab (arm A) or the reverse (arm B). Live CD3+CD8+ CD19− CD56− cells were sorted from PBMCs. This specimen was CD8+ T cells sorted from blood (inferred from file names), taken from a patient given nivolumab and ipilimumab in sequence. The chain is built from TRBV27 and TRBJ2-1; tentatively, D is TRBD2 (5 bases). The TCR comes from a human donor with melanoma. The CDR3 coding sequence is TGTGCCAGCACCCGCATCGAGGGCTACAATGAGCAGTTCTTC. Translated, it gives CASTRIEGYNEQFF.